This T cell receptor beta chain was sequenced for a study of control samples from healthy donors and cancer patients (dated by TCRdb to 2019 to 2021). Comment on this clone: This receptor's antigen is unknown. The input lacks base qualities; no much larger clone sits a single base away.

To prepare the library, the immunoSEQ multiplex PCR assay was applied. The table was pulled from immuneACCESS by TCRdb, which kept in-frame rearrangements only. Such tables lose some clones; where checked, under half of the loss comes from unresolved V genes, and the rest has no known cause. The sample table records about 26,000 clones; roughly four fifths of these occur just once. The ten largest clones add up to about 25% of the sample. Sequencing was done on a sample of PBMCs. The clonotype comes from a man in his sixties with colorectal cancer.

DNA sequence: TGCGCCAGCAGCTTGGCCCCAACAGGGACGGGAAGTAATGGCTACACCTTC. Its protein is CASSLAPTGTGSNGYTF. Recombination linked TRBV5-1 to TRBJ1-2; possibly the D gene is TRBD1, per 6 matching bases. V loses 0 bases, J loses 6 bases, and the germline ends lie 21 bases apart. The CDR3 holds 17 amino acids from the cysteine to the phenylalanine. The only DNA kept is the CDR3, 51 bases in frame from the first base. According to the germline V gene, CDR1 reads SGHRS and CDR2 reads YFSETQ. Where the CDR3 stops, the reference TRBV5-1 and TRBJ1-2 genes take over; the full variable domain is KAGVTQTPRYLIKTRGQQVTLSCSPISGHRSVSWYQQTPGQGLQFLFEYFSETQRNKGNFPGRFSGRQFSNSRSEMNVSTLELGDSALYLCASSLAPTGTGSNGYTFGSGTRLTVV.